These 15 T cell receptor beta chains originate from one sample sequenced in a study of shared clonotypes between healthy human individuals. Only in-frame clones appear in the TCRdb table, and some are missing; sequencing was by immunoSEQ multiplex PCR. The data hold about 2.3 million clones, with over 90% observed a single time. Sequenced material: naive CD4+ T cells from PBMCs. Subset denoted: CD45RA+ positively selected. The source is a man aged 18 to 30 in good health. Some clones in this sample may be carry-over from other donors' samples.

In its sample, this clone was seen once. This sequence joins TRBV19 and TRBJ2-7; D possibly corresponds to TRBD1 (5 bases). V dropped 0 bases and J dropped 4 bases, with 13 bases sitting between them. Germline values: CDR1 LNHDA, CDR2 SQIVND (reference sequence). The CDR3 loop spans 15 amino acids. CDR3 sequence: CASSIEGRVAYEQYF. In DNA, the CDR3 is TGTGCCAGTAGTATAGAGGGCAGGGTGGCTTACGAGCAGTACTTC.

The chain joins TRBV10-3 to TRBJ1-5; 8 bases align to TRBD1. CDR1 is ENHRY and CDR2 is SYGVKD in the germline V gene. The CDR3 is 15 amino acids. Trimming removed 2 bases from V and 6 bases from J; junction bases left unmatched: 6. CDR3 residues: CAISEQDRVSQPQHF. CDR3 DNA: TGTGCCATCAGTGAGCAGGACAGGGTAAGTCAGCCCCAGCATTTT.

The CDR3 DNA is TGTGCCAGCAGTTTGACGGGCGGGAGGAACGAGCAGTACTTC. This gives the protein CASSLTGGRNEQYF. This rearrangement joins TRBV28 to TRBJ2-7; TRBD2 matches at 8 bases. The germline gives CDR1 MDHEN, CDR2 SYDVKM. The CDR3 sequence is 14 residues long. Losses at the gene ends were 3 bases for V and 5 bases for J; bases not matched to a gene: 6.

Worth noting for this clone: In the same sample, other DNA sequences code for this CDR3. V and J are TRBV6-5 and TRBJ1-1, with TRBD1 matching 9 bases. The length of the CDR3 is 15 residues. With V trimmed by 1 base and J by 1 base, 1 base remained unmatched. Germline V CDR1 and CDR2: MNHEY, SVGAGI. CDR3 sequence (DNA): TGTGCCAGCAGTTACTTGACAGGGGGGAACACTGAAGCTTTCTTT. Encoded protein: CASSYLTGGNTEAFF.

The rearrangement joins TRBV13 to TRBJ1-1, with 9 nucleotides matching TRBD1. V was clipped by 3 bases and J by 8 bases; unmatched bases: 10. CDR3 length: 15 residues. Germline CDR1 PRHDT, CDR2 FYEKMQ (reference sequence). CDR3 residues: CASSFRPPGTGEAFF. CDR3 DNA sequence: TGTGCCAGCAGCTTTAGGCCCCCCGGGACAGGGGAAGCTTTCTTT.

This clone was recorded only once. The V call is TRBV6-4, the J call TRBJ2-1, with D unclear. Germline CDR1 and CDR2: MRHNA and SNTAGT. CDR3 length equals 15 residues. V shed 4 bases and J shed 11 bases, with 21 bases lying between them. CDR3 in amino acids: CASSGYPGSFSQQFF. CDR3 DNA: TGTGCCAGCAGTGGCTACCCCGGCTCTTTCTCGCAGCAGTTCTTC.

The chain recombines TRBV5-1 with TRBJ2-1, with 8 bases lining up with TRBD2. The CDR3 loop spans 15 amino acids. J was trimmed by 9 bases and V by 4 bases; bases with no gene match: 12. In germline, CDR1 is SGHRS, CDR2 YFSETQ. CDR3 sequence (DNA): TGCGCCAGCAGCCGTAGTCCGGGAGGGCCGACTGAGCAGTTCTTC. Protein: CASSRSPGGPTEQFF.

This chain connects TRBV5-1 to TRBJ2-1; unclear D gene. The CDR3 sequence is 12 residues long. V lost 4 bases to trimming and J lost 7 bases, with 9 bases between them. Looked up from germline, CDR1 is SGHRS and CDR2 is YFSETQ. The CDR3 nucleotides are TGCGCCAGCAGCCACCCCGGGAATGAGCAGTTCTTC. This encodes CASSHPGNEQFF.

DNA of the CDR3: TGCGCCAGCAGCCTCGGGACTATTTTGTCCGGGGAGCTGTTTTTT. Protein sequence: CASSLGTILSGELFF. The genes are TRBV5-1 and TRBJ2-2, with TRBD2 matching over 7 bases. Germline values: CDR1 SGHRS, CDR2 YFSETQ. V gave up 4 bases and J gave up 6 bases; unmatched junction bases: 9. The CDR3 extends over 15 amino acids.

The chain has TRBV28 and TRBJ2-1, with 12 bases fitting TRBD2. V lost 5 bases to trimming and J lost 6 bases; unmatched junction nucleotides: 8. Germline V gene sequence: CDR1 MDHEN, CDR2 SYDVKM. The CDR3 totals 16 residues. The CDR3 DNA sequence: TGTGCCAGCAGTGGGGGCCTAGCGGGAGGGCTCAATGAGCAGTTCTTC. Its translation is CASSGGLAGGLNEQFF.

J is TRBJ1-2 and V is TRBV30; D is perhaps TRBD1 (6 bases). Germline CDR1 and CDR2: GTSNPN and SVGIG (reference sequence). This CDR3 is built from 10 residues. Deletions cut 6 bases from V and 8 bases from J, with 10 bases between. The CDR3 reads CACEQGGYTF. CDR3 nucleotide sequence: TGTGCCTGCGAACAGGGAGGCTACACCTTC. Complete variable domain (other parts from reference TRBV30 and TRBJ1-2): SQTIHQWPATLVQPVGSPLSLECTVEGTSNPNLYWYRQAAGRGLQLLFYSVGIGQISSEVPQNLSASRPQDRQFILSSKKLLLSDSGFYLCACEQGGYTFGSGTRLTVV.

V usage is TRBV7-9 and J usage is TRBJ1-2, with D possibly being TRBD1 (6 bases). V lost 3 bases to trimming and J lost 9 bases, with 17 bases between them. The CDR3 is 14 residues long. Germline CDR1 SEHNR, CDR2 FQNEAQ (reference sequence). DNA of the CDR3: TGTGCCAGCAGCTTTGGGACAAGGGCCCCTCGCTACACCTTC. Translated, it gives CASSFGTRAPRYTF.

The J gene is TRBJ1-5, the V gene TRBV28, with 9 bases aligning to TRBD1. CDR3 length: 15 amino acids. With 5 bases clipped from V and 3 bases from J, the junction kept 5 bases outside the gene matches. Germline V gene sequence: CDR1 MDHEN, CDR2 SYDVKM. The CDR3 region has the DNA TGTGCCAGCAGTGGCCGGGACAGGGTCAATCAGCCCCAGCATTTT. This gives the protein CASSGRDRVNQPQHF.

The CDR3 sequence: CASSLSGTAGELFF. For the CDR3, the DNA is TGTGCCAGCAGCCTTAGCGGGACTGCCGGGGAGCTGTTTTTT. The J gene is TRBJ2-2, the V gene TRBV4-2; TRBD2 matches at 8 bases. The germline V gene has CDR1 LGHNA and CDR2 YNFKEQ. CDR3 length: 14 residues. The V and J ends lost 4 bases and 6 bases, in that order; junction bases with no gene match: 4.

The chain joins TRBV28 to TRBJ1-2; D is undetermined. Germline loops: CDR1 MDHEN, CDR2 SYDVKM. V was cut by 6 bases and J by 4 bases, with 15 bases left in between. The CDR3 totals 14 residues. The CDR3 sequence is CASSPATSIYGYTF. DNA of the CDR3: TGTGCCAGCAGCCCCGCCACTTCCATCTATGGCTACACCTTC.